This T cell receptor beta chain emerged from a study of shared clonotypes between healthy human individuals. Trimming stripped 2 bases from V and 4 bases from J, with 14 bases between. Per germline, CDR1 MDHEN and CDR2 SYDVKM. The CDR3 totals 15 residues. The data were produced by immunoSEQ multiplex PCR, yet TCRdb's version contains in-frame clones alone and is incomplete. Among roughly 640,000 clones listed, roughly 70% were seen once. The source is a woman in her twenties or thirties in good health. The sequencing input was memory CD4+ T cells sorted from blood. Subset reported: CD45RA-negative fraction. The chain combines TRBV28 with TRBJ1-1, with D unresolved. The CDR3 DNA reads TGTGCCAGCAGTTTAGAGCCCCCAATGTCCACTGAAGCTTTCTTT. It is translated as CASSLEPPMSTEAFF. Full variable domain (rest looked up from reference TRBV28 and TRBJ1-1): DVKVTQSSRYLVKRTGEKVFLECVQDMDHENMFWYRQDPGLGLRLIYFSYDVKMKEKGDIPEGYSVSREKKERFSLILESASTNQTSMYLCASSLEPPMSTEAFFGQGTRLTVV.